The clone carrying this TCR beta chain occurred many times. Its target is not known. The sample originates from a study of neurological immune-mediated disorders. General observations from the study: HTLV-1-associated myelopathy showed the most TCR clonal expansion; multiple sclerosis the least, below healthy controls. The study found no CDR3 amino acid sequences shared by expanded clones across subjects, suggesting private repertoires in all groups.

The method for making cDNA was 5'RACE, and it used 10-nucleotide random UMIs. Via MiXCR, TCRdb re-called the 5' RACE reads, giving one row per CDR3 protein. This sample yields about 120,000 distinct CDR3 sequences, of which 3% to 3.5% are seen a single time; over 1% belongs to the top ten. The germline V and J ends were trimmed by 5 bases and 1 base, with 11 bases remaining between them. Germline loops: CDR1 SGHTA, CDR2 FQGNSA. The CDR3 sequence is 14 residues long. The chain joins TRBV7-2 to TRBJ1-1, with a tentative D call TRBD1 (5 bases). The source material was PBMCs. This receptor was identified in a woman in her twenties or thirties with multiple sclerosis. DNA of the CDR3: TGTGCCAGCAGCCCCCAGACAGCGAACACTGAAGCTTTCTTT. Its protein product is CASSPQTANTEAFF.